This TCR beta chain was observed in a study of response to subunit inactivated influenza vaccine. Study outcomes and limitations: Authors suggested that a seasonal influenza vaccination recruits few new T cells each time.

This clonotype has just a few counts. Its antigen is not known. MiXCR, applied by TCRdb to the RT-PCR reads, yields one record per CDR3 protein. The sample includes about 190,000 distinct CDR3 sequences, about an eighth of them seen just once. Sequences were derived from CD8+ T cells sorted from PBMCs, sampled 5 days after vaccination. The receptor's source is a man aged 50 or older who received an inactivated influenza vaccine.

The CDR3 protein is CASSMYNEQFF. CDR3 coding DNA: TGTGCCAGCAGCATGTACAATGAGCAGTTCTTC. The chain has TRBV5-6 and TRBJ2-1, with D hard to call. There are 11 residues in the CDR3. The V gene lost 4 bases and the J gene lost 4 bases, with 3 bases spanning the gap. The germline V gene has CDR1 SGHDT and CDR2 YYEEEE.